This TCR beta chain originates from a study of blood T cell repertoires in COVID-19. At the level of the study: Samples of COVID-19 (acute and convalescent) were obtained from the United States, Italy and Spain. T cells, B-cell-depleted T cells, or PBMCs supplied cDNA or gDNA.

V lost 5 bases, J lost 0 bases, and 14 bases lay in between. In germline, CDR1 is GTSNPN, CDR2 SVGIG (reference sequence). CDR3 length: 16 amino acids. Some clones are missing from TCRdb's copy, which holds only in-frame ones; the method was immunoSEQ multiplex PCR. The sample shows 190,000 or so clones, approximately 78% of them seen only once. V and J are TRBV30 and TRBJ1-6; perhaps TRBD1 as D (5 bases). The TCR sequence derives from a woman older than 75 with COVID-19, enrolled during active disease. The source material was peripheral blood. CDR3: CAWAVLGGSYNSPLHF. The CDR3 bases are TGTGCCTGGGCCGTGCTCGGGGGCTCCTATAATTCACCCCTCCACTTT.